A single sample gave rise to the 14 T cell receptor beta chains below, sequenced in a study of metastatic and nonmetastatic thyroid tumors. TCRdb ran MiXCR on the PCR reads. The table lists over 20,000 clones, roughly a third of them singletons, with about 14% in the top ten. Ahead of thyroid surgery, no patient had received treatment of any kind. The sequencing sample was made of blood. The receptors here all came from a female donor with papillary thyroid cancer or a benign thyroid nodule (not recorded which). Some clones in this sample may be carry-over from other donors' samples.

This clone was observed at least ten times. The J gene is TRBJ2-2, the V gene TRBV4-1; D gene unclear. V shed 4 bases and J shed 6 bases, with 15 bases lying between them. This CDR3 spans 15 amino acids. Germline CDR1 and CDR2: MGHRA and YSYEKL. The CDR3 DNA sequence: TGCGCCAGCAGCCCCCGACCCGGGCAAGCCGGGGAGCTGTTTTTT. Translated: CASSPRPGQAGELFF.

This clone was detected ten times or more. The chain combines TRBV6-4 with TRBJ2-5, with TRBD2 as a possible D gene (7 bases). CDR1 is MRHNA and CDR2 is SNTAGT in the germline V gene. The CDR3 extends over 15 amino acids. V lost 9 bases to trimming and J lost 2 bases, with 19 bases between them. The CDR3 nucleotides are TGTGCCAGTGAGGGGGGCGGGGGCCTTCAAGAGACCCAGTACTTC. Translation: CASEGGGGLQETQYF.

The V and J genes are TRBV6-6 and TRBJ2-7; D is undetermined. The V gene's germline CDR1 is MNHNY and CDR2 SVGAGI (reference sequence). This CDR3 spans 15 amino acids. Trimming took off 0 bases at V and 2 bases at J, with 11 bases between the two ends. The CDR3 here is CASSYSRGSAYEQYF. The CDR3 DNA reads TGTGCCAGCAGTTACTCGAGAGGATCCGCCTACGAGCAGTACTTC.

This clone has a count of ten or more. The V call is TRBV7-2, the J call TRBJ2-3; D gene ambiguous. This CDR3 has 13 residues. Trimming stripped 0 bases from V and 6 bases from J, with 7 bases between. Germline V gene sequence: CDR1 SGHTA, CDR2 FQGNSA. As DNA, the CDR3 is TGTGCCAGCAGCTTAGCTTTGGCGGATACGCAGTATTTT. Its protein product is CASSLALADTQYF. The full variable domain, completed using reference TRBV7-2 and TRBJ2-3, is GAGVSQSPSNKVTEKGKDVELRCDPISGHTALYWYRQSLGQGLEFLIYFQGNSAPDKSGLPSDRFSAERTGGSVSTLTIQRTQQEDSAVYLCASSLALADTQYFGPGTRLTVL.

This clone was counted many times. V and J are TRBV4-3 and TRBJ2-1, with TRBD2 identical over 9 bases. Per germline, CDR1 LGHNA and CDR2 YSLEER. This CDR3 has 16 residues. Germline trimming cut 2 bases from V and 6 bases from J; bases unmatched to any gene: 8. The CDR3: CASSQHQGRGGNEQFF. DNA for the CDR3: TGCGCCAGCAGCCAACATCAAGGGCGGGGGGGCAATGAGCAGTTCTTC.

This chain joins TRBV4-1 and TRBJ2-7; D is perhaps TRBD2 (5 bases). V lost 0 bases and J 4 bases, leaving 7 bases between the germline ends. Germline V CDR1 and CDR2: MGHRA, YSYEKL. This CDR3 comprises 13 residues. Written as DNA, the CDR3 is TGCGCCAGCAGCCAAGAAGAGGGTTACGAGCAGTACTTC. It yields the protein CASSQEEGYEQYF.

By sample share, this clone is large. The chain uses TRBV12-3 or TRBV12-4 and TRBJ2-1, with D unresolved. The CDR3 has 12 residues. The V gene lost 2 bases and the J gene lost 6 bases, with 5 bases spanning the gap. In DNA form, the CDR3 reads TGTGCCAGCAGTTTATGGGGCAATGAGCAGTTCTTC. It yields the protein CASSLWGNEQFF.

As regards this clone: A read error may explain this, as a much larger clone is one base away. CDR3 loop: CSSSLARVGRTDTQYF. Here the CDR3 DNA reads TGCTCCAGCAGCTTGGCCCGGGTGGGGCGGACAGATACGCAGTATTTT. The chain carries TRBV5-1 and TRBJ2-3, with D possibly matching TRBD1 (5 bases). CDR3 length equals 16 residues. Germline CDR1 reads SGHRS; CDR2 reads YFSETQ.

This clone was seen ten or more times. The V call is TRBV5-4, the J call TRBJ2-1; TRBD2 aligns across 9 bases. J gave up 2 bases and V 3 bases, and 3 bases lay outside the gene matches. CDR1 and CDR2 from the germline V gene are SGHNT and YYREEE (reference sequence). CDR3 length equals 15 residues. As DNA, the CDR3 is TGTGCCAGCAGCTCAAGACTAGCGGCCTACAATGAGCAGTTCTTC. It encodes CASSSRLAAYNEQFF.

This clone turned up a few times. V and J are TRBV6-1 and TRBJ2-7; 8 bases agree with TRBD2. The CDR3 is made up of 14 amino acids. Trimming cost V 7 bases and J 7 bases; bases outside gene matches: 12. From germline, CDR1 is MNHNS and CDR2 SASEGT. The CDR3 protein is CASTRRGGLVEQYF. The CDR3 DNA follows: TGTGCCAGCACCAGGAGGGGGGGACTAGTAGAGCAGTACTTC.

The gene calls are TRBV6-1 and TRBJ2-2; a weak D match, TRBD2 (6 bases). CDR1 MNHNS and CDR2 SASEGT come from the germline V gene. V lost 6 bases to trimming and J lost 7 bases, with 12 bases between them. The CDR3 length is 13 residues. The CDR3 region is CASSRKTSGELFF. The CDR3 DNA reads as TGTGCCAGCAGCCGCAAGACTAGCGGGGAGCTGTTTTTT.

In this sample, this clone turned up many times. The rearrangement joins TRBV7-9 to TRBJ2-1, with 8 bases fitting TRBD2. This CDR3 is 17 amino acids long. Germline assignment: CDR1 SEHNR and CDR2 FQNEAQ (reference sequence). V shed 4 bases, J shed 8 bases, and the junction held 16 bases outside the gene matches. This CDR3 is CASSSTPGVAGTHEQFF. CDR3 coding DNA: TGTGCCAGCAGCTCAACCCCCGGGGTAGCGGGGACCCATGAGCAGTTCTTC.

In its sample, this clone is medium-sized. The rearrangement uses TRBV3-1 and TRBJ1-6; D unclear. Germline lookup yields CDR1 LGHDT and CDR2 YNNKEL (reference sequence). The CDR3 is made up of 13 amino acids. The V gene lost 2 bases and the J gene lost 9 bases, with 8 bases spanning the gap. CDR3: CASSQTPLSPLHF. The CDR3 DNA reads as TGTGCCAGCAGCCAAACCCCACTTTCACCCCTCCACTTT. Full variable domain (rest looked up from reference TRBV3-1 and TRBJ1-6): DTAVSQTPKYLVTQMGNDKSIKCEQNLGHDTMYWYKQDSKKFLKIMFSYNNKELIINETVPNRFSPKSPDKAHLNLHINSLELGDSAVYFCASSQTPLSPLHFGNGTRLTVT.

The chain employs TRBV6-1 and TRBJ1-5, with TRBD1 as a possible D gene (5 bases). The V end lost 1 base, the J end lost 4 bases, and 11 bases lay between the germline ends. The CDR3 is 15 residues long. Germline-derived CDR1 and CDR2 are MNHNS and SASEGT. The CDR3 sequence: CASSEERGGNQPQHF. The CDR3 nucleotides are TGTGCCAGCAGTGAAGAGAGGGGTGGAAATCAGCCCCAGCATTTT.